The 21 T cell receptor beta chains below all came from one sample that was sequenced in a study of cytomegalovirus exposure and HLA in healthy donors. This table comes from immunoSEQ multiplex PCR, and its TCRdb copy is limited to in-frame clones, with some not included. Altogether 150,000 to 200,000 clones are present, more than 70% being singletons, with the ten largest covering about 9.4%. The sequencing input was PBMCs. The receptor source for this set is a young man in good health and CMV-seropositive.

The V call is TRBV21-1, the J call TRBJ1-2; the D call TRBD1 from the table was never checked on the DNA. TRBV21-1 is designated a pseudogene. This CDR3 is built from 14 residues. CDR3 bases: TGTGCCAGCAGCAAGCAAAAAGACAGCTTCGGCTACACCTTC. Encoded protein: CASSKQKDSFGYTF.

This clone was detected only a few times. The chain couples TRBV9 to TRBJ2-2, with 9 bases identical to TRBD1. Germline V gives CDR1 SGDLS, CDR2 YYNGEE. The CDR3 runs 14 residues. With V trimmed by 4 bases and J by 7 bases, 5 bases remained unmatched. Here the CDR3 reads CASSIRQGDGELFF. CDR3 bases: TGTGCCAGCAGCATACGACAGGGGGACGGGGAGCTGTTTTTT.

This clone was counted between two and nine times. V usage is TRBV5-6 and J usage is TRBJ1-2; no definite D call. V shed 7 bases and J shed 4 bases, with 17 bases lying between them. The CDR3 spans 14 residues. Germline values: CDR1 SGHDT, CDR2 YYEEEE. The CDR3 nucleotides are TGTGCCAGCGCCCCGGGAGGGCGCCTCTATGGCTACACCTTC. It specifies CASAPGGRLYGYTF.

The gene calls are TRBV6-5 and TRBJ2-7, with D possibly TRBD2 on 7 matching bases. The V and J ends lost 10 bases and 1 base respectively, with 20 bases between them. The CDR3 extends over 15 amino acids. The germline gives CDR1 MNHEY, CDR2 SVGAGI. Here the CDR3 reads CATRGAGRFSYEQYF. As DNA, the CDR3 is TGTGCCACCCGGGGGGCAGGGCGATTTTCCTACGAGCAGTACTTC.

The chain is built from TRBV28 and TRBJ1-2, with unresolved D. Germline V gene data show CDR1 as MDHEN and CDR2 as SYDVKM. The CDR3 totals 12 residues. Trimming removed 6 bases from V and 5 bases from J, with 10 bases in between. The CDR3 loop reads CASRAPGYGYTF. DNA for the CDR3: TGTGCCAGCAGGGCCCCCGGGTATGGCTACACCTTC.

The rearrangement links TRBV4-3 to TRBJ2-6, with no clear D. Trimming removed 4 bases at V and 0 bases at J, with 10 bases between. CDR3 length: 16 residues. The germline V gene encodes CDR1 LGHNA and CDR2 YSLEER. DNA of the CDR3: TGCGCCAGCAGCCCCCAAGGAGTCTCTGGGGCCAACGTCCTGACTTTC. Its translation is CASSPQGVSGANVLTF.

A single count supports this clone. V usage is TRBV29-1 and J usage is TRBJ2-3; D call uncertain. The CDR3 consists of 10 residues. Trimming left V 7 bases short and J 2 bases short, with 4 bases between. CDR1 is SQVTM, CDR2 ANQGSEA, per germline. The CDR3 loop reads CSAITDTQYF. CDR3 nucleotide sequence: TGCAGCGCTATCACAGATACGCAGTATTTT.

V gene TRBV5-1 combines with J gene TRBJ2-6; 9 nucleotides match TRBD1. The V gene's germline CDR1 is SGHRS and CDR2 YFSETQ. V was clipped by 0 bases and J by 1 base; unmatched bases: 2. The CDR3 consists of 17 residues. The CDR3 region has the DNA TGCGCCAGCAGCTTGGTTGACAGGGGGTCTGGGGCCAACGTCCTGACTTTC. This codes for CASSLVDRGSGANVLTF. The full variable domain, in which reference TRBV5-1 and TRBJ2-6 provide the parts outside the CDR3, is KAGVTQTPRYLIKTRGQQVTLSCSPISGHRSVSWYQQTPGQGLQFLFEYFSETQRNKGNFPGRFSGRQFSNSRSEMNVSTLELGDSALYLCASSLVDRGSGANVLTFGAGSRLTVL.

A few counts support this clone. This sequence joins TRBV7-7 and TRBJ2-5; 10 nucleotides align to TRBD2. The V gene's germline CDR1 is SSHAT and CDR2 FNYEAQ (reference sequence). The CDR3 covers 16 residues. With 5 bases clipped from V and 6 bases from J, the junction kept 12 bases outside the gene matches. CDR3 amino acids: CASSQTGTSAPQTQYF. The CDR3 DNA sequence: TGTGCCAGCAGCCAGACCGGGACTAGCGCCCCCCAGACCCAGTACTTC. The whole variable domain, filled in from reference TRBV7-7 and TRBJ2-5, reads GAGVSQSPRYKVTKRGQDVTLRCDPISSHATLYWYQQALGQGPEFLTYFNYEAQPDKSGLPSDRFSAERPEGSISTLTIQRTEQRDSAMYRCASSQTGTSAPQTQYFGPGTRLLVL.

This clone was seen a handful of times. The chain recombines TRBV19 with TRBJ2-7, with 7 bases lining up with TRBD1. The junction had 4 bases not matched to a gene; V was cut back by 2 bases and J by 3 bases. The CDR3 consists of 14 residues. Looked up from germline, CDR1 is LNHDA and CDR2 is SQIVND (reference sequence). The CDR3 DNA sequence: TGTGCCAGTAGTATAACAGGGGCATACTACGAGCAGTACTTC. This sequence encodes CASSITGAYYEQYF.

The chain links TRBV5-4 to TRBJ2-7; 7 positions match TRBD2. Germline-derived CDR1 and CDR2 are SGHNT and YYREEE (reference sequence). The CDR3 runs to 14 residues. V lost 0 bases to trimming and J lost 0 bases; unmatched junction nucleotides: 0. The CDR3 here is CASSLGLASYEQYF. CDR3 DNA: TGTGCCAGCAGCTTGGGACTAGCCTCCTACGAGCAGTACTTC.

V and J are TRBV11-2 and TRBJ1-4; 7 positions match TRBD1. The CDR3 runs to 13 residues. CDR1 is SGHAT and CDR2 is FQNNGV in the germline V gene. J gave up 5 bases and V 8 bases, and 5 bases lay outside the gene matches. The CDR3 DNA reads as TGTGCCAGCTTGAGGGGGCCCAATGAAAAACTGTTTTTT. The encoded protein is CASLRGPNEKLFF.

The rearrangement uses TRBV6-1 and TRBJ1-2, with 9 positions matching TRBD1. The CDR3 covers 15 residues. J gave up 3 bases and V 2 bases, and 4 bases lay outside the gene matches. CDR1 is MNHNS and CDR2 is SASEGT in the germline V gene. The CDR3 coding sequence is TGTGCCAGCAGTGAAATGGGACAGGGTTACTATGGCTACACCTTC. The encoded protein is CASSEMGQGYYGYTF.

V and J are TRBV28 and TRBJ2-7; D possibly corresponds to TRBD1 (6 bases). Per germline, CDR1 MDHEN and CDR2 SYDVKM. The V gene lost 5 bases and the J gene lost 2 bases, with 7 bases spanning the gap. This CDR3 is built from 12 residues. The CDR3, as DNA: TGTGCCAGCAGTGGACAGCCCTACGAGCAGTACTTC. Amino acid sequence: CASSGQPYEQYF.

V gene TRBV30 combines with J gene TRBJ1-3; unclear D gene. The CDR3 runs 14 residues. CDR1 and CDR2 from the germline V gene are GTSNPN and SVGIG (reference sequence). Trimming cost V 7 bases and J 1 base, with 14 bases left between them. The CDR3 here is CASMIWRSGNTIYF. DNA for the CDR3: TGTGCCTCCATGATTTGGAGATCTGGAAACACCATATATTTT.

The V gene is TRBV28, the J gene TRBJ2-3; 7 bases fit TRBD1. The CDR3 covers 15 residues. Germline CDR1 MDHEN, CDR2 SYDVKM. Trimming cost V 8 bases and J 5 bases; bases outside gene matches: 13. CDR3 loop: CASGDPTGMVDTQYF. CDR3 in DNA: TGTGCCAGCGGGGACCCGACAGGGATGGTAGATACGCAGTATTTT.

This clone was counted only a few times. The V gene is TRBV30, the J gene TRBJ1-6; D is uncertain. CDR3 size: 13 residues. The V end lost 8 bases, the J end lost 10 bases, and 18 bases lay between the germline ends. Per the germline V gene, CDR1 is GTSNPN and CDR2 is SVGIG (reference sequence). In DNA, the CDR3 is TGTGCCAAGACGCTATCGGGAGGATCACCCCTCCACTTT. Its protein product is CAKTLSGGSPLHF.

This chain connects TRBV15 to TRBJ2-3, with D possibly matching TRBD1 (5 bases). V shed 4 bases and J shed 2 bases, with 16 bases lying between them. From germline, CDR1 is LNHNV and CDR2 YYDKDF (reference sequence). The CDR3 is 16 residues long. This CDR3 is CATSKSRRQLTDTQYF. CDR3 nucleotide sequence: TGTGCCACCAGCAAAAGTCGGAGACAGCTCACAGATACGCAGTATTTT.

The V call is TRBV27, the J call TRBJ2-5; TRBD2 agrees at 7 bases. V was clipped by 1 base and J by 7 bases; unmatched bases: 0. Germline CDR1 and CDR2: MNHEY and SMNVEV (reference sequence). The CDR3 has 12 amino acids. The chain's CDR3 is CASSLWGGTQYF. CDR3 coding DNA: TGTGCCAGCAGTTTATGGGGGGGGACCCAGTACTTC.

The DNA for the CDR3 is TGTGCCAGCAGCTTGGCTGGGGAGCGGGATTATAACACCGGGGAGCTGTTTTTT. It codes for CASSLAGERDYNTGELFF. V is TRBV5-4 and J is TRBJ2-2; TRBD2 matches at 7 bases. The germline CDR1 and CDR2 sequences are SGHNT and YYREEE (reference sequence). The CDR3 loop spans 18 amino acids. V gave up 0 bases and J gave up 2 bases; unmatched junction bases: 10.

This chain uses TRBV7-8 with TRBJ1-1, with D possibly matching TRBD1 (5 bases). There are 16 residues in the CDR3. Trimming took 6 bases from V and 0 from J, leaving 17 bases between them. Germline loops: CDR1 SGHVS, CDR2 FQNEAQ. CDR3 nucleotide sequence: TGTGCCAGCAGACGTGCGGGGACGGGAATGAACACTGAAGCTTTCTTT. Amino acids: CASRRAGTGMNTEAFF.